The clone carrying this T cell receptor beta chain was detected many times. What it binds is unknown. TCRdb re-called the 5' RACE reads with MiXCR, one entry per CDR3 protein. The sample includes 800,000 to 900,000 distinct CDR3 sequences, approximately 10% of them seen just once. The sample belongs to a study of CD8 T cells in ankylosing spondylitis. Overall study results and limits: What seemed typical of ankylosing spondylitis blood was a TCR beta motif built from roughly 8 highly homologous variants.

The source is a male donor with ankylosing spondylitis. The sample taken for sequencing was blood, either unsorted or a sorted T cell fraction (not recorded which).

CDR3 in amino acids: CASSSTGGVGTEAFF. CDR3 DNA: TGTGCCAGCAGCTCAACAGGGGGAGTGGGCACTGAAGCTTTCTTT. This chain connects TRBV7-2 to TRBJ1-1; the match to TRBD1 covers 8 bases. The CDR3 contains 15 residues. The V and J ends lost 4 bases and 4 bases, in that order; junction bases with no gene match: 8. Germline V gene lookup returns CDR1 SGHTA and CDR2 FQGNSA.